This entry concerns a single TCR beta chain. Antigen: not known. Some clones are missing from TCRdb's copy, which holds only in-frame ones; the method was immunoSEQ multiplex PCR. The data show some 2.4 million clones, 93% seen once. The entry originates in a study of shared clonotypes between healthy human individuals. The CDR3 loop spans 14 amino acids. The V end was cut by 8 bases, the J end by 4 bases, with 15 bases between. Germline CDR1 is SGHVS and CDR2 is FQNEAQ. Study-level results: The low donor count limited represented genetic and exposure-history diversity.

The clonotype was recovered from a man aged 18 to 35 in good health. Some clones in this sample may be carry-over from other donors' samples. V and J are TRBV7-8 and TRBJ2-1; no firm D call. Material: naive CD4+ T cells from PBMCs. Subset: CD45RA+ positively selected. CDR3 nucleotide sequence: TGTGCCAGCCAATTTACCGTGGGGTACAATGAGCAGTTCTTC. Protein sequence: CASQFTVGYNEQFF.